This T cell receptor beta chain was found in a study of beta chain features in type 1 diabetes (dated by TCRdb to the late 2010s). With regard to the full study: Mean age, gender distribution, total cell number and subset yield did not differ between patients and healthy donors. The study compared TCRB repertoires of sorted circulating CD4+ T cell subsets between recently diagnosed type 1 diabetes patients and matched healthy donors. A total of roughly 100 million sorted cells were examined across all samples, and RNA yield correlated strongly with the number of cells per subset. Regulatory and stem cell-like memory subsets were obtained from only 8 patients and roughly eight healthy donors, while naive and central memory subsets were obtained from all 30 or so donors.

Note on this clone: Its cognate antigen has yet to be identified. No base-level quality is on record; no much larger clone is a single base apart.

A single peripheral blood draw of around 120 mL on average was collected from each donor into heparinised tubes. Naive, central memory, regulatory and stem cell-like memory CD4+ T cells were sorted on a BD FACSAria II using a panel including CD45RO, CCR7, CD25, CD127, CD95 and CD27. A purity above 95% was achieved for all sorted populations. Right away, PBMCs were isolated by Lymphoprep density gradient centrifugation and were stained directly, with no culture step. So that batch effects would be minimized, each experiment stained and sorted samples in pairs, pairing one healthy donor with one patient. All of the isolated RNA was reverse transcribed with the High Capacity cDNA Reverse Transcription Kit, so expressed TCRB transcripts were sequenced. Naive, central memory and regulatory T cell samples underwent deep immunoSEQ sequencing, averaging around 3.6 million total reads per sample. Sorted cells were lysed in RLT buffer and RNA was extracted with DNase-treated RNeasy Micro or Mini kits, depending on cell number. Each cell subset was processed separately to prevent cross-contamination, with patient and healthy donor samples processed together. Using the immunoSEQ multiplex PCR, TCRB sequences were amplified from cDNA into 87-bp fragments spanning the CDR3 region. Sequencing of the amplicons was done on the Illumina HiSeq platform. The original methods were these. Synthetic template baselines were used to correct PCR bias computationally, reads within Hamming distance 2 were collapsed, and singletons that could not be merged were discarded. Reads were aligned against IMGT so that V, D and J genes, CDR3 length and insertions or deletions at six rearrangement sites could be assigned. Within each subset, clonotype counts were normalized to sorted cell number, and only after that were true diversity and Gini coefficients computed with the tcR R package. The overlap coefficient, calculated on TCRB nucleotide sequences, was used to measure repertoire sharing. Out-of-frame TCRB sequences from naive cells were analyzed to stand in for the pre-selection repertoire. TCRdb holds this immuneACCESS table with in-frame rearrangements only. Some clones are missing; in checked studies, unresolved V genes explain under half, and the rest has no known cause. The V and J calls and clone size are taken from that table; D and trimming were inferred from the DNA. This sample has under 300,000 clones in its table, and around 22% of those were observed once. More than 0.009% of the sample lies in the top ten.

On the study overall, not on this receptor specifically: Only small numbers of individuals were included in the HLA sub-analyses, which left unresolved whether HLA type had any influence on TCRB rearrangement. In all four CD4+ subsets, TCRB CDR3 length was moderately but significantly shorter in type 1 diabetes patients. Patients with type 1 diabetes made fewer insertions and deleted more nucleotides at VDJ recombination sites, implying thymic rearrangement abnormalities. Naive, central memory and regulatory TCRB repertoires appeared more similar among patients than among healthy donors. Because cDNA rather than genomic DNA was sequenced, highly expressing activated cells could have been over-represented, although no difference in activation and CD3 levels was found between groups. PCR may preferentially amplify shorter templates, but because patient and control samples were amplified and corrected together, any resulting skew would affect both groups equally.

This TCR was sampled from a woman in her twenties or thirties with type 1 diabetes. Material for sequencing was naive CD4+ T cells from blood. The cell subset or site label, read with the paper, signifies: true naive CD4+ T cells.

CDR3 protein: CASSPRVSGMNTEAFF. The nucleotide sequence is TGTGCCAGCAGCCCTCGAGTAAGCGGCATGAACACTGAAGCTTTCTTT. The V gene is TRBV7-2 and the J gene is TRBJ1-1, with the D gene uncertain. Sequences SGHTA (CDR1) and FQGNSA (CDR2) are obtained from the germline V gene. The CDR3 numbers 16 residues from cysteine through phenylalanine. Of the read, only the CDR3 DNA is kept; its 48 bases are in frame from base 1. Deletion took 5 bases off V and 0 bases off J, with a span of 16 bases between the germline ends.